This is a list of T cell receptor beta chains from one sample in a study of blood T cell repertoires in COVID-19. Libraries were prepared by immunoSEQ multiplex PCR; TCRdb keeps only in-frame clonotypes and omits some of them. Among around 260,000 clones listed, roughly 86% were seen once. Sequenced sample: peripheral blood. These receptors originate from a human donor in a cohort sampled during active COVID-19. The CDR3 runs from the conserved cysteine through the conserved F or W. The D gene is left open where the match is weak. Expanded clones get a size class; other rows say once, few or many, or leave the size out.

V: TRBV3-1/TRBV3-2
size: -
D: TRBD1
J: TRBJ1-6
DNA: TGTGCCAGCAGCCAAATGCCGGGACAGGGTACACCCCTCCACTTT
CDR3: CASSQMPGQGTPLHF

V: TRBV10-1
size: -
D: -
J: TRBJ1-5
DNA: TGCGCCAGCAGTGAGTTGGACAGATTCAATCAGCCCCAGCATTTT
CDR3: CASSELDRFNQPQHF

V: TRBV9
size: few
D: -
J: TRBJ1-3
DNA: TGTGCCAGCAGCGTTAGCCAGGGGTATGAAAGTGGAAACACCATATATTTT
CDR3: CASSVSQGYESGNTIYF

V: TRBV3-1/TRBV3-2
size: once
D: -
J: TRBJ1-1
DNA: TGTGCCAGCAGCCCACTCGGGGGGAACACTGAAGCTTTCTTT
CDR3: CASSPLGGNTEAFF

V: TRBV6-5
size: -
D: -
J: TRBJ1-1
DNA: TGTGCCAGCAGTTACGACCGGAGGGTTCTCAACACTGAAGCTTTCTTT
CDR3: CASSYDRRVLNTEAFF

V: TRBV7-9
size: -
D: TRBD1
J: TRBJ2-7
DNA: TGTGCCAGCAGCTCCGCCCTGGACAGGGCCTCCTACGAGCAGTACTTC
CDR3: CASSSALDRASYEQYF

V: TRBV7-9
size: -
D: -
J: TRBJ2-3
DNA: TGTGCCAGCAGCTTTGGCAGGGATACGCAGTATTTT
CDR3: CASSFGRDTQYF

V: TRBV10-3
size: once
D: -
J: TRBJ2-7
DNA: TGTGCCATCAGTCCCGCAGGTGCCCGTACCTACGAGCAGTACTTC
CDR3: CAISPAGARTYEQYF

V: TRBV6-5
size: -
D: -
J: TRBJ1-3
DNA: TGTGCCAGCAGCCCGAGAACCCGAAACACCATATATTTT
CDR3: CASSPRTRNTIYF

V: TRBV4-3
size: -
D: -
J: TRBJ2-1
DNA: TGCGCCAGCAGCCAAGAAGGATTAGCAGGGTACAATGAGCAGTTCTTC
CDR3: CASSQEGLAGYNEQFF

V: TRBV7-9
size: -
D: -
J: TRBJ2-7
DNA: TGTGCCAGCAGCCCCCGGGGCTACGAGCAGTACTTC
CDR3: CASSPRGYEQYF

V: TRBV3-1/TRBV3-2
size: once
D: -
J: TRBJ2-7
DNA: TGTGCCAGCAGCCTATTAAACGAGCAGTACTTC
CDR3: CASSLLNEQYF

V: TRBV13
size: medium-sized
D: TRBD1
J: TRBJ1-2
DNA: TGTGCCAGCAGCTTCCTTACGCAGGGGGCGCACGATGGCTACACCTTC
CDR3: CASSFLTQGAHDGYTF

V: TRBV7-9
size: once
D: -
J: TRBJ1-2
DNA: TGTGCCAGCAGCCAAACTACTGGAGTTAATTATGGCTACACCTTC
CDR3: CASSQTTGVNYGYTF

V: TRBV6-5
size: -
D: -
J: TRBJ1-2
DNA: TGTGCCAGCAGCCAGACAGCTTCCTATGGCTACACCTTC
CDR3: CASSQTASYGYTF

V: TRBV10-3
size: -
D: TRBD1
J: TRBJ1-1
DNA: TGTGCCATCAGTGAACCCGCCGGGACAGGGAACACTGAAGCTTTCTTT
CDR3: CAISEPAGTGNTEAFF

V: TRBV10-3
size: -
D: -
J: TRBJ1-1
DNA: TGTGCCATCAGTGCACCCGGGGGGACTGAAGCTTTCTTT
CDR3: CAISAPGGTEAFF

V: TRBV19
size: -
D: TRBD1
J: TRBJ1-1
DNA: TGTGCCAGTGCTAAGGACAGGGAAGGGGCCATGAACACTGAAGCTTTCTTT
CDR3: CASAKDREGAMNTEAFF

V: TRBV7-9
size: -
D: -
J: TRBJ1-1
DNA: TGTGCCAGCAGCTCACTGGACACTGAAGCTTTCTTT
CDR3: CASSSLDTEAFF

V: TRBV19
size: -
D: -
J: TRBJ1-5
DNA: TGTGCCAGTAGTATTACCGGGTGGGGGCCTGACAATCAGCCCCAGCATTTT
CDR3: CASSITGWGPDNQPQHF

V: TRBV6-2/TRBV6-3
size: -
D: TRBD1
J: TRBJ2-7
DNA: TGTGCCAGCAGTTACTCTAGACAGGGGGCGACTTACGAGCAGTACTTC
CDR3: CASSYSRQGATYEQYF

V: TRBV7-3
size: -
D: TRBD2
J: TRBJ2-7
DNA: TGTGCCAGCAGCTCAAAGCCGGGACTAGCCTACGAGCAGTACTTC
CDR3: CASSSKPGLAYEQYF

V: TRBV28
size: -
D: TRBD2
J: TRBJ2-5
DNA: TGTGCCAGCAGTTTATTAGGTTTGACTAGCCGGGAGACCCAGTACTTC
CDR3: CASSLLGLTSRETQYF

V: TRBV6-2/TRBV6-3
size: once
D: -
J: TRBJ1-4
DNA: TGTGCCAGCAGTTACTCCGGGACACCAAGAAAACTGTTTTTT
CDR3: CASSYSGTPRKLFF

V: TRBV4-1
size: -
D: TRBD2
J: TRBJ2-7
DNA: TGCGCCAGCAGCCCGTACCCTAGCGGGAGGTCCTACGAGCAGTACTTC
CDR3: CASSPYPSGRSYEQYF

V: TRBV27
size: -
D: -
J: TRBJ1-2
DNA: TGTGCCAGCAGTTTATTTCTGCAGGGGAAGTTTGGAGGCTACACCTTC
CDR3: CASSLFLQGKFGGYTF

V: TRBV20-1
size: -
D: -
J: TRBJ2-7
DNA: TGCAGTGCTAGTCAGGGGCCCTACGAGCAGTACTTC
CDR3: CSASQGPYEQYF

V: TRBV5-8
size: -
D: -
J: TRBJ1-5
DNA: TGTGCCAGCAGCCCCTTATTGACAGGTTTCCAGCCCCAGCATTTT
CDR3: CASSPLLTGFQPQHF

V: TRBV7-8
size: -
D: TRBD1
J: TRBJ1-2
DNA: TGTGCCAGCAGCTTAGGGACAGGGAAGAACTATGGCTACACCTTC
CDR3: CASSLGTGKNYGYTF

V: TRBV9
size: -
D: TRBD2
J: TRBJ2-1
DNA: TGTGCCAGCAGTGAGCGAGGTAGCGGGACTCATGAGCAGTTCTTC
CDR3: CASSERGSGTHEQFF

V: TRBV28
size: -
D: -
J: TRBJ1-6
DNA: TGTGCCAGCAGTTTGAGGGGGACGTCACCCCTCCACTTT
CDR3: CASSLRGTSPLHF

V: TRBV19
size: -
D: TRBD1
J: TRBJ1-1
DNA: TGTGCCAGCAACACAGGACAGGGAGGGTGGAACACTGAAGCTTTCTTT
CDR3: CASNTGQGGWNTEAFF

V: TRBV4-2
size: -
D: TRBD2
J: TRBJ2-1
DNA: TGTGCCAGCAGCCTTCCGGGAGGGGTCTACAATGAGCAGTTCTTC
CDR3: CASSLPGGVYNEQFF

V: TRBV27
size: -
D: TRBD1
J: TRBJ2-7
DNA: TGTGCCAGCAGTTTATCAGGGACAGGGGGTACCTACGAGCAGTACTTC
CDR3: CASSLSGTGGTYEQYF